This T cell receptor beta chain is drawn from a study of STAT3 mutations in large granular lymphocyte leukemia. Generated by immunoSEQ multiplex PCR, the TCRdb table keeps only in-frame clones and is missing some. Here the sample spans 13,000 or so clones, just over 85% being singletons. Germline CDR1 is KGHSH and CDR2 is LQKENI. The CDR3 is made up of 14 amino acids. Trimming took off 4 bases at V and 2 bases at J, with 11 bases between the two ends. General study findings and limits: After therapy, about 30% of the 18 patients switched clonotypes, all new clones STAT3 wild type. In T-cell large granular lymphocyte leukemia, about half of patients showed multiple immunodominant subclonotypes.

Of note for this clone: Its antigen is undetermined.

The source material was PBMCs. The receptor's source is a human donor with T large granular lymphocyte leukemia. Some clones in this sample may be carry-over from other donors' samples. V gene TRBV18 combines with J gene TRBJ2-5; tentative D call: TRBD2 (6 bases). The CDR3 protein is CASSLSLAQETQYF. Written as DNA, the CDR3 is TGTGCCAGCTCACTCTCACTAGCACAAGAGACCCAGTACTTC.